This T cell receptor (beta chain) is from a study of cytomegalovirus exposure and HLA in healthy donors. V was trimmed by 4 bases and J by 4 bases, leaving 16 bases between them. The CDR3 consists of 16 residues. Looked up from germline, CDR1 is LNHDA and CDR2 is SQIVND (reference sequence). 60 Vbeta and 13 Jbeta primers were used in PCR. Here immunoSEQ multiplex PCR was the method, and the copy in TCRdb shows in-frame clones only, minus some. The sample carries around 190,000 clones, around 79% recorded once. The TCR comes from a woman in her fifties or sixties in good health and CMV-seronegative. The genes are TRBV19 and TRBJ1-4; D is possibly TRBD1 (5 bases). Specimen: PBMCs. CDR3 sequence: CASSTSIAGGNEKLFF. The CDR3 DNA reads TGTGCCAGTAGTACTTCAATAGCGGGGGGTAATGAAAAACTGTTTTTT.